This T cell receptor (beta chain) was obtained from a study of cytomegalovirus exposure and HLA in healthy donors. On this clone itself: Its antigen is as yet unknown.

Study-wide results and caveats: Sequencing depth across donors, presence/absence analyses assumed, was roughly uniform.

V was cut by 1 base and J by 10 bases, with 10 bases left in between. Germline V gene lookup returns CDR1 GTSNPN and CDR2 SVGIG (reference sequence). This CDR3 has 11 amino acids. Vbeta (60) and Jbeta (13) primers were used in the PCR. Assay used: immunoSEQ multiplex PCR; TCRdb lists only in-frame clones, some missing. The sample data list over 100,000 clones. The sequencing input was PBMCs. The chain carries TRBV30 and TRBJ1-1; D may be TRBD1 (5 bases). This clonotype was sampled from a woman aged 40 to 50 in good health and CMV-seropositive. CDR3: CAWSAGGGAFF. CDR3 bases: TGTGCCTGGAGTGCCGGGGGGGGAGCTTTCTTT.